Listed below are T cell receptor beta chains from one sample, sequenced in a study of cytomegalovirus exposure and HLA in healthy donors. The data were produced by immunoSEQ multiplex PCR, yet TCRdb's version contains in-frame clones alone and is incomplete. The table shows approximately 100,000 clones, with around 77% occurring only once. The source material was PBMCs. These receptor sequences come from a man aged 40-49 years in good health and CMV-seropositive. Both conserved end residues are part of each CDR3. D genes are given only for firm matches. Clone size appears in some rows only: once, few, many, or a class for an expanded clone.

V gene	D gene	clone size	J gene	CDR3 protein	CDR3 DNA
TRBV19	-	-	TRBJ2-6	CASSISSSGANVLTF	TGTGCCAGTAGTATAAGTAGCTCTGGGGCCAACGTCCTGACTTTC
TRBV5-1	-	once	TRBJ2-5	CASSLGLGLTQETQYF	TGCGCCAGCAGCCTAGGCCTCGGGTTAACCCAAGAGACCCAGTACTTC
TRBV11-2	-	-	TRBJ1-6	CASSLVETVNSPLHF	TGTGCCAGCAGCTTAGTTGAGACAGTGAATTCACCCCTCCACTTT
TRBV9	-	-	TRBJ1-2	CASRLSNRVVNYGYTF	TGTGCCAGCAGGCTTTCGAACAGGGTAGTTAACTATGGCTACACCTTC
TRBV4-1	-	-	TRBJ1-2	CASSQDQDGYTF	TGCGCCAGCAGCCAAGATCAGGATGGCTACACCTTC
TRBV4-3	TRBD1	-	TRBJ2-2	CASSQLFRDRDTGELFF	TGCGCCAGCAGCCAACTTTTCCGGGACAGGGACACCGGGGAGCTGTTTTTT
TRBV18	TRBD1	-	TRBJ2-3	CASYPGPGGDTQYF	TGTGCCAGCTATCCGGGCCCAGGGGGAGATACGCAGTATTTT
TRBV4-1	-	once	TRBJ1-5	CASSQQQGGGQPQHF	TGCGCCAGCAGCCAGCAACAGGGTGGGGGTCAGCCCCAGCATTTT
TRBV19	-	once	TRBJ1-1	CASRGLRAGSTEAFF	TGTGCCAGTAGGGGGTTGCGGGCTGGGAGCACTGAAGCTTTCTTT
TRBV4-1	TRBD1	-	TRBJ2-7	CASSQKGAPTYEQYF	TGCGCCAGCAGCCAGAAGGGGGCCCCTACCTACGAGCAGTACTTC
TRBV18	-	-	TRBJ2-5	CASSLQETQYF	TGTGCCAGCTCATTACAAGAGACCCAGTACTTC
TRBV11-2	-	-	TRBJ1-4	CASRLAGATNEKLFF	TGTGCCAGCAGACTTGCGGGAGCAACTAATGAAAAACTGTTTTTT
TRBV7-6	TRBD1	-	TRBJ2-5	CASSLAADRVRWGTQYF	TGTGCCAGCAGCTTAGCCGCTGACAGGGTTAGGTGGGGGACCCAGTACTTC
TRBV4-2	TRBD1	once	TRBJ1-2	CASSPGQGASGYGYTF	TGTGCCAGCAGCCCGGGGCAGGGGGCGTCAGGTTATGGCTACACCTTC
TRBV15	-	-	TRBJ2-6	CATSSPGSGANVLTF	TGTGCCACCAGCAGCCCAGGGTCTGGGGCCAACGTCCTGACTTTC
TRBV5-1	-	-	TRBJ2-7	CASSLEGGQIYEQYF	TGCGCCAGCAGCTTGGAGGGGGGGCAGATTTACGAGCAGTACTTC
TRBV5-6	-	-	TRBJ1-4	CASSFRSNNEKLFF	TGTGCCAGCAGCTTCAGGTCCAATAATGAAAAACTGTTTTTT
TRBV11-3	TRBD1	medium-sized	TRBJ2-1	CASSRTGGAYNEQFF	TGTGCCAGCAGCCGGACAGGGGGCGCCTACAATGAGCAGTTCTTC
TRBV7-2	-	-	TRBJ2-7	CASSPQSGRSYEQYF	TGTGCCAGCAGCCCTCAATCCGGGAGAAGCTACGAGCAGTACTTC
TRBV5-1	-	-	TRBJ2-6	CASSFLQPSGANVLTF	TGCGCCAGCAGCTTCTTACAGCCCTCTGGGGCCAACGTCCTGACTTTC
TRBV19	TRBD1	few	TRBJ2-7	CASSSRRLRDSDSTRQYF	TGTGCCAGTAGTTCCCGGCGACTCCGGGACAGCGATTCTACGAGACAGTACTTC
TRBV5-8	-	-	TRBJ1-2	CASSFLSGVYGYTF	TGTGCCAGCAGCTTTCTTTCAGGGGTCTATGGCTACACCTTC
TRBV7-2	-	-	TRBJ2-5	CASSSLEGALLGRGETQYF	TGTGCCAGCAGCTCCCTCGAGGGAGCTTTATTGGGGCGGGGAGAGACCCAGTACTTC
TRBV30	-	-	TRBJ1-2	CAWSGQFPANYGYTF	TGTGCCTGGAGTGGACAGTTTCCGGCTAACTATGGCTACACCTTC
TRBV15	TRBD2	-	TRBJ2-7	CATSRETAGGYEQYF	TGTGCCACCAGCAGAGAGACAGCGGGAGGCTACGAGCAGTACTTC
TRBV4-3	TRBD2	-	TRBJ2-3	CASSQGLAATDTQYF	TGCGCCAGCAGCCAAGGACTAGCGGCAACAGATACGCAGTATTTT